This T cell receptor (beta chain) was recovered during a study of blood T cell repertoires in COVID-19. Study background: Acute and convalescent COVID-19 samples came from the United States, Italy and Spain.

Per the original methods: By means of reference gene primer amplification, nucleated cell counts were estimated. Profiled with immunoSEQ multiplex PCR; TCRdb holds only in-frame clones, not every one. Clone size and the V and J calls come from that table; the DNA yielded D and trimming. The table lists 200,000 to 250,000 clones, over 75% of them singletons. Germline lookup yields CDR1 SGHRS and CDR2 YFSETQ. Trimming removed 0 bases at V and 4 bases at J, with 13 bases between. The CDR3 is 15 amino acids. Sequenced material: PBMCs or T cells enriched from blood (not recorded which). The rearrangement uses TRBV5-1 and TRBJ2-5; TRBD2 is a possible D gene (7 bases). The clonotype originates from a man aged 25 to 40 with acute COVID-19. CDR3 nucleotides: TGCGCCAGCAGCTTGGCATGGGGAGGGGGAGAGACCCAGTACTTC. Translation gives CASSLAWGGGETQYF.